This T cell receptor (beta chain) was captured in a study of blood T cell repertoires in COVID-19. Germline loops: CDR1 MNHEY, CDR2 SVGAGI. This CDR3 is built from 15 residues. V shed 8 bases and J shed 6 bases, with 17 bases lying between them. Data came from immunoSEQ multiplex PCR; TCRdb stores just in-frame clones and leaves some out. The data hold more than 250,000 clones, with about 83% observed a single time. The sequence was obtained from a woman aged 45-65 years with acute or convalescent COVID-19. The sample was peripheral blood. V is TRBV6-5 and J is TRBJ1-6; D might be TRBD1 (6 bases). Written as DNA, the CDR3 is TGTGCCAGCTCTCGTTCGGGGACACCTAATTCACCCCTCCACTTT. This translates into CASSRSGTPNSPLHF.